The 24 T cell receptor beta chains below come from one sample, sequenced in a study of blood T cell repertoires in COVID-19. The assay was immunoSEQ multiplex PCR, and TCRdb's table has in-frame clones only and misses some. The sample records around 300,000 clones, 65% to 90% being singletons. What was sequenced was peripheral blood. The receptor set was obtained from a human donor in a cohort sampled during active COVID-19.

About this clone itself: The same CDR3 also results from other DNA sequences found in this sample. The rearrangement uses TRBV3-1 (or the pseudogene TRBV3-2) and TRBJ2-3, with 7 bases lining up with TRBD2. The ends lost 1 base at V and 3 bases at J; junction bases unmatched: 4. The CDR3 is 15 residues long. Germline V CDR1 and CDR2: LGHDT, YNNKEL (reference sequence). CDR3 sequence (DNA): TGTGCCAGCAGCCAAGTAGCGGGTCCTACAGATACGCAGTATTTT. This gives the protein CASSQVAGPTDTQYF.

The chain couples TRBV6-5 to TRBJ2-7, with D perhaps TRBD1 (6 bases). The CDR3 totals 14 residues. V was pared by 0 bases and J by 4 bases, with 10 bases between. Germline-derived CDR1 and CDR2 are MNHEY and SVGAGI. For the CDR3, the DNA is TGTGCCAGCAGTTACTCACGGACAGATTACGAGCAGTACTTC. As protein: CASSYSRTDYEQYF.

CDR3 DNA: TGTGCCAGCAGCGCAGAAACAGGGGCCTATGGCTACACCTTC. As protein: CASSAETGAYGYTF. The chain employs TRBV7-9 and TRBJ1-2; 7 bases are shared with TRBD1. CDR1 is SEHNR and CDR2 is FQNEAQ in the germline V gene (reference sequence). This CDR3 spans 14 amino acids. V shed 5 bases and J 4 bases; nucleotides not matched to a gene: 7.

V gene TRBV10-2 combines with J gene TRBJ2-7, with 7 positions matching TRBD1. This CDR3 is 13 amino acids long. J was trimmed by 4 bases and V by 7 bases; bases with no gene match: 7. CDR1 is WSHSY, CDR2 SAAADI, per germline. For the CDR3, the DNA is TGCGCCAGCATCGACAGGGTCCGATACGAGCAGTACTTC. Amino acid sequence: CASIDRVRYEQYF.

This rearrangement joins TRBV20-1 to TRBJ1-6, with D uncertain. The CDR3 length is 14 residues. Germline CDR1 is DFQATT and CDR2 is SNEGSKA (reference sequence). V was trimmed by 3 bases and J by 6 bases, leaving 12 bases between them. The DNA of the CDR3 is TGCAGTGCTAGTCCGCAGGTGACTAATTCACCCCTCCACTTT. Protein product: CSASPQVTNSPLHF.

The chain is built from TRBV25-1 and TRBJ1-3; no definite D call. Trimming left V 5 bases short and J 0 bases short, with 17 bases between. Germline values: CDR1 MGHDK, CDR2 SYGVNS. This CDR3 has 17 amino acids. The CDR3 bases are TGTGCCAGCAGTTCACCTAGGTCTGCCTTCTCTGGAAACACCATATATTTT. This sequence encodes CASSSPRSAFSGNTIYF.

The chain combines TRBV30 with TRBJ1-4, with TRBD1 matching 7 bases. The CDR3 is made up of 18 amino acids. The trim removed 1 base at V and 2 bases at J, leaving 13 bases unmatched. In germline, CDR1 is GTSNPN, CDR2 SVGIG (reference sequence). For the CDR3, the DNA is TGTGCCTGGAGTGAAGACAGGGTTGGTTTTTCGACTAATGAAAAACTGTTTTTT. Translating gives CAWSEDRVGFSTNEKLFF.

The gene calls are TRBV3-1 (or the pseudogene TRBV3-2) and TRBJ2-3; 8 bases line up with TRBD2. Germline assignment: CDR1 LGHDT and CDR2 YNNKEL (reference sequence). CDR3 length equals 14 residues. V was clipped by 3 bases and J by 3 bases; unmatched bases: 2. CDR3 sequence: CASSHRGGTDTQYF. CDR3 coding DNA: TGTGCCAGCAGCCACCGGGGGGGGACAGATACGCAGTATTTT.

This rearrangement joins TRBV6-1 to TRBJ1-6; 8 positions agree with TRBD1. Germline CDR1 is MNHNS and CDR2 is SASEGT. J lost 12 bases, V lost 4 bases, and 14 bases had no gene match. The CDR3 runs 16 residues. In DNA, the CDR3 is TGTGCCAGCAGTGTCACCTCGGACAGGGTCCATGGACCCCTCCACTTT. Protein sequence: CASSVTSDRVHGPLHF.

The rearrangement links TRBV19 to TRBJ1-5; 9 bases fit TRBD1. Trimming removed 7 bases from V and 0 bases from J; junction bases left unmatched: 4. This CDR3 contains 15 residues. The germline CDR1 and CDR2 sequences are LNHDA and SQIVND (reference sequence). CDR3 protein: CASKGQGNSNQPQHF. DNA of the CDR3: TGTGCCAGTAAGGGACAGGGCAATAGCAATCAGCCCCAGCATTTT.

The chain couples TRBV5-1 to TRBJ2-7; no clear D. CDR1 is SGHRS, CDR2 YFSETQ, per germline. The CDR3 length is 12 residues. V lost 3 bases and J 4 bases, leaving 8 bases between the germline ends. CDR3 nucleotide sequence: TGCGCCAGCAGCTCCGAGGAGTACGAGCAGTACTTC. Its translation is CASSSEEYEQYF.

The chain links TRBV5-6 to TRBJ2-7; D uncertain. The germline V gene encodes CDR1 SGHDT and CDR2 YYEEEE. The CDR3 spans 13 residues. Trimming pared 0 bases from V and 3 bases from J, leaving 7 bases between. The CDR3 sequence: CASSLALVYEQYF. The CDR3 DNA is TGTGCCAGCAGCTTGGCTCTCGTCTACGAGCAGTACTTC.

The V gene is TRBV5-1, the J gene TRBJ2-5, with D maybe TRBD2 (6 bases). Germline loops: CDR1 SGHRS, CDR2 YFSETQ. Trimming left V 4 bases short and J 4 bases short, with 8 bases between. The CDR3 is 12 residues long. CDR3 coding DNA: TGCGCCAGCAGCAACGGGAGAGAGACCCAGTACTTC. Translated, it gives CASSNGRETQYF.

This clone was seen only a few times. This chain connects TRBV7-9 to TRBJ2-1; D perhaps matches TRBD1 (6 bases). The CDR3 is 15 amino acids. V lost 5 bases and J 0 bases, leaving 11 bases between the germline ends. Germline V gene sequence: CDR1 SEHNR, CDR2 FQNEAQ (reference sequence). The CDR3 sequence is CASSPGVSSYNEQFF. The CDR3 DNA sequence: TGTGCCAGCAGCCCAGGGGTGAGCTCCTACAATGAGCAGTTCTTC.

The chain recombines TRBV5-3 with TRBJ2-2, with D perhaps TRBD2 (5 bases). TRBV5-3 is classed as an ORF, of uncertain function. The CDR3 length is 14 residues. V was pared by 4 bases and J by 6 bases, with 13 bases between. CDR3 bases: TGTGCCAGAAGCGGTCCGGGTAGCGCCGGGGAGCTGTTTTTT. It specifies CARSGPGSAGELFF.

The chain couples TRBV10-3 to TRBJ1-1, with D unresolved. Between the trimmed V and J ends, which lost 0 bases and 4 bases, there was a span of 12 bases. Germline V gene sequence: CDR1 ENHRY, CDR2 SYGVKD. This CDR3 is 15 amino acids long. This CDR3 reads CAISESPGPSTEAFF. The CDR3 DNA reads as TGTGCCATCAGTGAGTCACCGGGTCCCAGCACTGAAGCTTTCTTT.

Turning to this clone: Compared with germline, one end of the junction differs, possibly owing to a read error. V usage is TRBV2 and J usage is TRBJ2-3, with a possible D match to TRBD2 (5 bases). The germline V gene encodes CDR1 SNHLY and CDR2 FYNNEI. The CDR3 sequence is 15 residues long. Here the CDR3 reads CASREDYQTRRTQYF. CDR3 nucleotides: TGTGCCAGCAGGGAAGACTACCAGACTCGGCGAACGCAGTATTTT.

V and J are TRBV27 and TRBJ1-2; tentative D call: TRBD1 (5 bases). The CDR3 is 13 amino acids. The V gene lost 6 bases and the J gene lost 8 bases, with 16 bases spanning the gap. Germline CDR1 MNHEY, CDR2 SMNVEV (reference sequence). The CDR3 region has the DNA TGTGCCAGCAGAGATAGGGGTGACTCCGGCTACACCTTC. It yields the protein CASRDRGDSGYTF.

This clone has only one observation. The CDR3 spells CASSPDRGNSPLHF. In DNA, the CDR3 is TGTGCCAGCAGCCCGGACAGGGGAAATTCACCCCTCCACTTT. The chain employs TRBV7-9 and TRBJ1-6; 9 nucleotides line up with TRBD1. Germline V gene lookup returns CDR1 SEHNR and CDR2 FQNEAQ (reference sequence). The CDR3 length is 14 residues. V dropped 5 bases and J dropped 7; count of bases not matched to a gene: 3.

The chain links TRBV18 to TRBJ1-5; 7 bases agree with TRBD1. Germline V gene lookup returns CDR1 KGHSH and CDR2 LQKENI. Trimming at V came to 4 bases and at J to 2 bases, leaving 17 bases not matched to a gene. This CDR3 region has 19 residues. The CDR3 region is CASSQGELQGIGGNQPQHF. CDR3 in DNA: TGTGCCAGCTCACAGGGGGAACTACAGGGGATAGGGGGCAATCAGCCCCAGCATTTT.

The chain joins TRBV5-6 to TRBJ1-2; D might be TRBD1 (6 bases). Germline V gene data show CDR1 as SGHDT and CDR2 as YYEEEE. V lost 4 bases and J 7 bases, leaving 20 bases between the germline ends. This CDR3 comprises 15 residues. The CDR3 loop reads CASSPRVVRGIGYTF. The CDR3 DNA follows: TGTGCCAGCAGCCCCCGGGTTGTCAGGGGAATTGGCTACACCTTC.

CDR3 coding DNA: TGTGCCAGCAGCCCACAGGGGGCGCTTGGTCAGCCCCAGCATTTT. Amino acid sequence: CASSPQGALGQPQHF. V usage is TRBV3-1 (or the pseudogene TRBV3-2) and J usage is TRBJ1-5, with 9 bases aligning to TRBD1. V shed 4 bases, J shed 6 bases, and the junction held 7 bases outside the gene matches. The germline gives CDR1 LGHDT, CDR2 YNNKEL (reference sequence). CDR3 length: 15 residues.

CDR3 sequence reads: CASSAEGGRTEAFF. CDR3 DNA: TGTGCCAGCAGCGCCGAAGGTGGGAGAACTGAAGCTTTCTTT. The rearrangement joins TRBV9 to TRBJ1-1; no clear D. The CDR3 is made up of 14 amino acids. Germline lookup yields CDR1 SGDLS and CDR2 YYNGEE. Between the trimmed V and J ends, which lost 3 bases and 5 bases, there was a span of 14 bases. The variable domain in full, with the rest retrieved from reference TRBV9 and TRBJ1-1, is DSGVTQTPKHLITATGQRVTLRCSPRSGDLSVYWYQQSLDQGLQFLIQYYNGEERAKGNILERFSAQQFPDLHSELNLSSLELGDSALYFCASSAEGGRTEAFFGQGTRLTVV.

V is TRBV2 and J is TRBJ2-3; D might be TRBD1 (5 bases). The V and J ends lost 4 bases and 4 bases respectively, with 12 bases between them. Per the germline V gene, CDR1 is SNHLY and CDR2 is FYNNEI. The length of the CDR3 is 14 residues. CDR3 in amino acids: CASSAGFGPDTQYF. Written as DNA, the CDR3 is TGTGCCAGCAGTGCAGGGTTTGGGCCAGATACGCAGTATTTT.